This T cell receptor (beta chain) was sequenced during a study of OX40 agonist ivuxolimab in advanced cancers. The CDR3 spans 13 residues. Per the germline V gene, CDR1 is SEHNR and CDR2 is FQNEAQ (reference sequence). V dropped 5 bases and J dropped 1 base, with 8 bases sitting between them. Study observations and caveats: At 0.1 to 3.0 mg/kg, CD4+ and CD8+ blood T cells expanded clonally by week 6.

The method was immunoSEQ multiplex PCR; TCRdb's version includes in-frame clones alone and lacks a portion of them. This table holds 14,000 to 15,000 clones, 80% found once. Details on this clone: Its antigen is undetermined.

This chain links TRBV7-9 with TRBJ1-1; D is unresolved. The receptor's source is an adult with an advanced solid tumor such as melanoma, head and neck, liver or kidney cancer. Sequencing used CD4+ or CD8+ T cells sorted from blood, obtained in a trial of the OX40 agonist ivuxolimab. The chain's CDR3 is CASSPGENTEAFF. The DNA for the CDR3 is TGTGCCAGCAGCCCTGGGGAGAACACTGAAGCTTTCTTT.